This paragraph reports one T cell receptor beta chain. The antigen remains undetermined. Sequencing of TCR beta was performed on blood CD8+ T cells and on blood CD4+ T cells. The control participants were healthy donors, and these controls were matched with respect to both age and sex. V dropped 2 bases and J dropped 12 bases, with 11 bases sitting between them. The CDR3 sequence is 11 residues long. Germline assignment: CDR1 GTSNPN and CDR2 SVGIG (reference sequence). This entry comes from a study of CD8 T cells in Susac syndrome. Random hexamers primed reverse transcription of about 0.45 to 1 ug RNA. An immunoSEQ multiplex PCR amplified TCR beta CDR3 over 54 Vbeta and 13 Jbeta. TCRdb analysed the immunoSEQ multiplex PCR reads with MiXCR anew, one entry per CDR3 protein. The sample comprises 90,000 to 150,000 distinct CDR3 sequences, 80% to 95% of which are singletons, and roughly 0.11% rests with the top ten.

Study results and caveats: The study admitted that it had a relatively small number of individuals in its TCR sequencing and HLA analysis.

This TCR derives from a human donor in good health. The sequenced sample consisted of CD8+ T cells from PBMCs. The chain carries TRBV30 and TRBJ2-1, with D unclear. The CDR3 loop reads CAWSQEHWQFF. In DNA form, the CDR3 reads TGTGCCTGGAGTCAGGAACATTGGCAGTTCTTC.